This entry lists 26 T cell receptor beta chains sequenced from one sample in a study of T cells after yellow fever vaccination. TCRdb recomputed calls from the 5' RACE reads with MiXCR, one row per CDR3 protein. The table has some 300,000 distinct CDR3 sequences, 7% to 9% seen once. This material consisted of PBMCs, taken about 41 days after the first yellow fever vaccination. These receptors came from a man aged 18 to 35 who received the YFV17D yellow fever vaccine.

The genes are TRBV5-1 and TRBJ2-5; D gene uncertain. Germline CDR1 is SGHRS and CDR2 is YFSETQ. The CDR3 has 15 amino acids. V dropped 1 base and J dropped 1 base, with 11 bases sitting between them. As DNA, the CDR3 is TGCGCCAGCAGCTTGTGGTTTGGCAGCCAAGAGACCCAGTACTTC. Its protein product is CASSLWFGSQETQYF.

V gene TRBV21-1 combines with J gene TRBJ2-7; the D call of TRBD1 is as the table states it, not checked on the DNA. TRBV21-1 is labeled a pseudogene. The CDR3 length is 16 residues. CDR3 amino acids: CASSKGSGQGGCEQYV. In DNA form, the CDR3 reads TGTGCCAGCAGCAAAGGGAGCGGACAGGGGGGTTGCGAGCAGTACGTC.

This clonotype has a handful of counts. Written as DNA, the CDR3 is TGCGCCAGCAGGTCGACAGTCACCCAAGAGACCCAGTACTTC. Amino acids: CASRSTVTQETQYF. The rearrangement joins TRBV5-1 to TRBJ2-5; D is possibly TRBD1 (5 bases). The V end was cut by 5 bases, the J end by 1 base, with 12 bases between. Germline V gives CDR1 SGHRS, CDR2 YFSETQ. This CDR3 is built from 14 residues. The full variable domain, rest sourced from reference TRBV5-1 and TRBJ2-5, is KAGVTQTPRYLIKTRGQQVTLSCSPISGHRSVSWYQQTPGQGLQFLFEYFSETQRNKGNFPGRFSGRQFSNSRSEMNVSTLELGDSALYLCASRSTVTQETQYFGPGTRLLVL.

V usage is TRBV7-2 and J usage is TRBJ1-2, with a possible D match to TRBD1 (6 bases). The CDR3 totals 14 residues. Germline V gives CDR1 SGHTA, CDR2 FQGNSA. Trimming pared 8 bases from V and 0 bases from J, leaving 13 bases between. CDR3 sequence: CASGRRGANYGYTF. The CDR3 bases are TGTGCCAGCGGTCGCAGGGGAGCTAACTATGGCTACACCTTC.

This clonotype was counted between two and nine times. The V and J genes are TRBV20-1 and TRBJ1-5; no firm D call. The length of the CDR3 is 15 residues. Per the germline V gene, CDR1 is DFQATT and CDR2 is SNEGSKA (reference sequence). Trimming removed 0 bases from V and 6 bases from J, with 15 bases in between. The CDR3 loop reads CSARDPVRAGQPQHF. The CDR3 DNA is TGCAGTGCTAGAGACCCGGTCCGCGCAGGTCAGCCCCAGCATTTT.

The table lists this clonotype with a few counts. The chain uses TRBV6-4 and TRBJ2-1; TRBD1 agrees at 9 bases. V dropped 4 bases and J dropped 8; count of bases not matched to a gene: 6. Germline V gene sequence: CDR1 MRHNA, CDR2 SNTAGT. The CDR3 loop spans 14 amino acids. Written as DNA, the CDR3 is TGTGCCAGCAGTGCCCTACAGGGGGCCTATGAGCAGTTCTTC. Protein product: CASSALQGAYEQFF.

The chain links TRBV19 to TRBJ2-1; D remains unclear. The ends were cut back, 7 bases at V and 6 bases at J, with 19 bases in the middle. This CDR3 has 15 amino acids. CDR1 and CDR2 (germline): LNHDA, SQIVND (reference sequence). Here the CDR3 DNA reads TGTGCCAGTACTACGGGTAGACAAGCCTTCAATGAGCAGTTCTTC. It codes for CASTTGRQAFNEQFF.

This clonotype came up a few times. DNA for the CDR3: TGCGCCAGCAGCAGGACTCTCATGAACACTGAAGCTTTCTTT. Translating it yields CASSRTLMNTEAFF. J is TRBJ1-1 and V is TRBV4-3; D unresolved. The V end lost 5 bases, the J end lost 0 bases, and 10 bases lay between the germline ends. CDR1 is LGHNA, CDR2 YSLEER, per germline. The CDR3 loop spans 14 amino acids.

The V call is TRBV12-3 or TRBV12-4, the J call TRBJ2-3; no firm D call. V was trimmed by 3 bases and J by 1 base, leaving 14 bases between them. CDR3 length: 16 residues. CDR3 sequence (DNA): TGTGCCAGCAGTTTGATGTTCAGGACCCGCACAGATACGCAGTATTTT. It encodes CASSLMFRTRTDTQYF.

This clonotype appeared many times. The CDR3 nucleotides are TGCAGTGCCAGGGTCCAAGAGACCCAGTACTTC. Protein sequence: CSARVQETQYF. The chain uses TRBV20-1 and TRBJ2-5; TRBD1 might be the D (5 bases). V was trimmed by 6 bases and J by 1 base, leaving 6 bases between them. The CDR3 sequence is 11 residues long. In germline, CDR1 is DFQATT, CDR2 SNEGSKA (reference sequence).

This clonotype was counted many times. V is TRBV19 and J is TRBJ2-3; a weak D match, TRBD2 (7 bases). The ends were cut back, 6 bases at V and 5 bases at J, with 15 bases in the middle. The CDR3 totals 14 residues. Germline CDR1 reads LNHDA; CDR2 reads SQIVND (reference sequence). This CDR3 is CASSEQGGGDTQYF. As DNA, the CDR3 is TGTGCCAGTAGCGAACAGGGAGGGGGAGATACGCAGTATTTT. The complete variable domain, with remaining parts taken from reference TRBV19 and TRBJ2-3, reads DGGITQSPKYLFRKEGQNVTLSCEQNLNHDAMYWYRQDPGQGLRLIYYSQIVNDFQKGDIAEGYSVSREKKESFPLTVTSAQKNPTAFYLCASSEQGGGDTQYFGPGTRLTVL.

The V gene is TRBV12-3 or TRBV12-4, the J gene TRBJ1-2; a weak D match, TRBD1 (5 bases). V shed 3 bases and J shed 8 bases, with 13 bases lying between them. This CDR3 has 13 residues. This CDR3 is CASSFRQGGGYTF. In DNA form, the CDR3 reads TGTGCCAGCAGTTTTCGGCAGGGCGGGGGCTACACCTTC.

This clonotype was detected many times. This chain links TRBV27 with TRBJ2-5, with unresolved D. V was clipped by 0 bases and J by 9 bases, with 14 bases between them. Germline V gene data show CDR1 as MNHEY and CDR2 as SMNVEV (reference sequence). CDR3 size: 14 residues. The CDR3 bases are TGTGCCAGCAGTTTATCGTCTGCCGCATGGGCCCAGTACTTC. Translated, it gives CASSLSSAAWAQYF.

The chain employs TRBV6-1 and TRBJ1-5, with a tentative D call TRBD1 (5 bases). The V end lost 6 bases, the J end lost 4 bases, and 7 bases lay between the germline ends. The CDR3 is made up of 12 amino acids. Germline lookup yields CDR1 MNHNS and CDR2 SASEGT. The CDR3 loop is CASRGLNQPQHF. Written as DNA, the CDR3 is TGTGCCAGCAGGGGACTAAATCAGCCCCAGCATTTT.

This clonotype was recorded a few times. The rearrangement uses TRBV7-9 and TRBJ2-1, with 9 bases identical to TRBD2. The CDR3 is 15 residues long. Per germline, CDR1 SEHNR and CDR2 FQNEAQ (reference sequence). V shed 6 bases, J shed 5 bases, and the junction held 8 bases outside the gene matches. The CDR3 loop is CASRTPSGDNNEQFF. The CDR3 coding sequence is TGTGCCAGCAGAACCCCTAGCGGGGACAACAATGAGCAGTTCTTC. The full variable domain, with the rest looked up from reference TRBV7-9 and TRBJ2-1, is DTGVSQNPRHKITKRGQNVTFRCDPISEHNRLYWYRQTLGQGPEFLTYFQNEAQLEKSRLLSDRFSAERPKGSFSTLEIQRTEQGDSAMYLCASRTPSGDNNEQFFGPGTRLTVL.

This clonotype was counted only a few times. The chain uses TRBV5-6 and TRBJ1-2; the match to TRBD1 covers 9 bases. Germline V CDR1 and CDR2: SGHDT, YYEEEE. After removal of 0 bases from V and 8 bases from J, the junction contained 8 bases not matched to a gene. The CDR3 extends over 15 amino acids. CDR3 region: CASSLGNYRGPGYTF. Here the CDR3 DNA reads TGTGCCAGCAGCTTGGGAAACTACAGGGGGCCCGGCTACACCTTC.

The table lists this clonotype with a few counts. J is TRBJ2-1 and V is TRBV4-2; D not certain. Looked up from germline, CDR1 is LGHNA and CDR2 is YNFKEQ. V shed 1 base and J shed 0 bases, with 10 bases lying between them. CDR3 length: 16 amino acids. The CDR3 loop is CASSQGKDFSYNEQFF. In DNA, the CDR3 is TGTGCCAGCAGCCAAGGAAAAGACTTCTCCTACAATGAGCAGTTCTTC.

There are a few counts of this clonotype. As DNA, the CDR3 is TGCGCCAGCAGCCAAGAGGGGGCTGGCAAAAACATTCAGTACTTC. It yields the protein CASSQEGAGKNIQYF. The chain joins TRBV4-1 to TRBJ2-4; a weak D match, TRBD1 (6 bases). Germline V gene lookup returns CDR1 MGHRA and CDR2 YSYEKL. V shed 0 bases and J shed 3 bases, with 9 bases lying between them. This CDR3 is built from 15 residues.

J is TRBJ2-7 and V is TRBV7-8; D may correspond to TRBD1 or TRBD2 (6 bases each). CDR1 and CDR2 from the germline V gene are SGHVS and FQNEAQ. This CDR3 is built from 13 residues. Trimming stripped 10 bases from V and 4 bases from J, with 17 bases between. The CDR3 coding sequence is TGTGCCACCTCCCTACAGGGAGGATACGAGCAGTACTTC. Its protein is CATSLQGGYEQYF.

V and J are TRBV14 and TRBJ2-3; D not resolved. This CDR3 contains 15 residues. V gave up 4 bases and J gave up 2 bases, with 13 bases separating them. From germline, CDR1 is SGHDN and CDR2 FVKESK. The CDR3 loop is CASSPFGRTTDTQYF. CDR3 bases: TGTGCCAGCAGCCCCTTCGGCAGAACCACAGATACGCAGTATTTT.

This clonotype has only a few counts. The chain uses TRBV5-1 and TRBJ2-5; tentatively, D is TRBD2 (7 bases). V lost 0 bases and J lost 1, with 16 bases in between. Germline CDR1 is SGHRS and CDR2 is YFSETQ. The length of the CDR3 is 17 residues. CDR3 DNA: TGCGCCAGCAGCTTGGCCGAGGCGGGGGCGTCCCAAGAGACCCAGTACTTC. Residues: CASSLAEAGASQETQYF.

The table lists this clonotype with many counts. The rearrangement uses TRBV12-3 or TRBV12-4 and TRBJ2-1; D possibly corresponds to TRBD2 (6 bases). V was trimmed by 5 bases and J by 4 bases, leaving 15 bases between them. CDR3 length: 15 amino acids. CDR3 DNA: TGTGCCAGCAGTGGGGGACTGCTAACTTACAATGAGCAGTTCTTC. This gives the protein CASSGGLLTYNEQFF.

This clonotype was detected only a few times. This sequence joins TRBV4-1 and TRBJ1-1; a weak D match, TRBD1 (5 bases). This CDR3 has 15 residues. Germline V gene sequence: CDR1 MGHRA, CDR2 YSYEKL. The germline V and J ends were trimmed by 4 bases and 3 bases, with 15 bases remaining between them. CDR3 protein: CASSPGPQVDTEAFF. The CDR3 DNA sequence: TGCGCCAGCAGCCCGGGACCCCAGGTGGACACTGAAGCTTTCTTT.

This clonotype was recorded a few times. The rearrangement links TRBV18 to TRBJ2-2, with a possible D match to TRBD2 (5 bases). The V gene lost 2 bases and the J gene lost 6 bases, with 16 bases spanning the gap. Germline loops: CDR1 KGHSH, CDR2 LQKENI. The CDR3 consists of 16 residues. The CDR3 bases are TGTGCCAGCTCACCAATATTTTCACGGGATCCCGGGGAGCTGTTTTTT. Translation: CASSPIFSRDPGELFF.

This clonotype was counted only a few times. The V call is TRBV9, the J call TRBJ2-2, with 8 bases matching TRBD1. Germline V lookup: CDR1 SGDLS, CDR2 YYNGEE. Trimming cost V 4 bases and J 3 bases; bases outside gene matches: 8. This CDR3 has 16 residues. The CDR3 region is CASSPAGTGDTGELFF. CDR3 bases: TGTGCCAGCAGCCCAGCCGGGACAGGCGACACCGGGGAGCTGTTTTTT.

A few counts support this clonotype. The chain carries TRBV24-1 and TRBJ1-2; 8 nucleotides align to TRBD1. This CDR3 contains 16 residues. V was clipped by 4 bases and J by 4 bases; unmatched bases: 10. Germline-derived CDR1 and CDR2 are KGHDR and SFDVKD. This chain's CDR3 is CATSDPSGQGSYGYTF. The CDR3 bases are TGTGCCACCAGTGACCCCTCCGGACAGGGAAGCTATGGCTACACCTTC.